The source of this T cell receptor beta chain is a study of control samples from healthy donors and cancer patients. The assay was immunoSEQ multiplex PCR, and TCRdb's table has in-frame clones only and misses some. The repertoire consists of approximately 92,000 clones, with about 92% occurring once and the leading ten covering around 1.4%. This CDR3 has 15 residues. The germline gives CDR1 MGHDK, CDR2 SYGVNS. V was trimmed by 6 bases and J by 0 bases, leaving 12 bases between them. V is TRBV25-1 and J is TRBJ2-1; weak D call: TRBD1 (5 bases). Sample: blood. The source is a woman aged 25 to 39 in good health. The CDR3 coding sequence is TGTGCCAGCAGGGATACAGGAAGCTCCTACAATGAGCAGTTCTTC. Its translation: CASRDTGSSYNEQFF.